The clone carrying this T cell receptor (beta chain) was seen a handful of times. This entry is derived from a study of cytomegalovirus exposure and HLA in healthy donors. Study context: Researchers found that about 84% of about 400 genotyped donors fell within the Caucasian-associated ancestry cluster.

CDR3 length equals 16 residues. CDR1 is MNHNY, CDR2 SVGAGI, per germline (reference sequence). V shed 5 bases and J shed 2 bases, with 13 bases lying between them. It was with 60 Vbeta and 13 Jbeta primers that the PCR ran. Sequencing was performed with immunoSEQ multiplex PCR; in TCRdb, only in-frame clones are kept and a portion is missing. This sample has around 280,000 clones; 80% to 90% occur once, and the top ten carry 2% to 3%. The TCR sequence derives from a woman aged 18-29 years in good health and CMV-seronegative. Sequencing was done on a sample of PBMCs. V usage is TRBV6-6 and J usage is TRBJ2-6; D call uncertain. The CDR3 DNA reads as TGTGCCAGCAGTCCTTACTTGGTGACTGGGGCCAACGTCCTGACTTTC. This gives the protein CASSPYLVTGANVLTF.